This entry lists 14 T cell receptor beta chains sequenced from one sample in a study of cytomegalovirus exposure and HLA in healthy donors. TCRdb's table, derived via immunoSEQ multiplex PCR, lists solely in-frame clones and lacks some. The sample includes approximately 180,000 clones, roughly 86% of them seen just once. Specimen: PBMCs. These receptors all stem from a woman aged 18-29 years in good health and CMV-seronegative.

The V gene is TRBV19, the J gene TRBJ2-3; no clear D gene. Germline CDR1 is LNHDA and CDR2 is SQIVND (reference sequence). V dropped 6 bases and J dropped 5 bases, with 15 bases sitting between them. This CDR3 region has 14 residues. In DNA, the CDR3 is TGTGCCAGTAGACCCCCGTACGGTTTAGATACGCAGTATTTT. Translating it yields CASRPPYGLDTQYF.

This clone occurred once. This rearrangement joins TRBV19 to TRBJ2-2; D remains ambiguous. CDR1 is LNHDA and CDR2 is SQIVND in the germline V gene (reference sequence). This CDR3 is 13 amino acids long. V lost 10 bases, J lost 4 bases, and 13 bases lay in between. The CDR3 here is CATLTWSTGELFF. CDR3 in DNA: TGTGCCACCCTGACCTGGAGCACCGGGGAGCTGTTTTTT.

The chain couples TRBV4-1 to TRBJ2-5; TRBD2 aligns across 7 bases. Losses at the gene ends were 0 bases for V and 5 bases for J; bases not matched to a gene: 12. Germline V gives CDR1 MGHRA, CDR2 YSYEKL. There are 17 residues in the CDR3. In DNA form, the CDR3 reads TGCGCCAGCAGCCAAGAGGGGCTAGCGGAGCTGGGGGAGACCCAGTACTTC. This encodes CASSQEGLAELGETQYF.

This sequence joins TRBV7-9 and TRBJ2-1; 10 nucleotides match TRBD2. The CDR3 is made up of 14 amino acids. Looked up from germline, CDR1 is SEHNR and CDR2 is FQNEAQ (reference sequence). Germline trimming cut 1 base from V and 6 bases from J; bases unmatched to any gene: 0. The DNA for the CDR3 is TGTGCCAGCAGCTTAGGACTAGCGGGCAATGAGCAGTTCTTC. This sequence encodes CASSLGLAGNEQFF.

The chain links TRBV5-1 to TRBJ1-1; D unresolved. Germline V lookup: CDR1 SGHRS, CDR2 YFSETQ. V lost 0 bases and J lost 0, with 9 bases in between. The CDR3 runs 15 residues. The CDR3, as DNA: TGCGCCAGCAGCTTGGAGGGAGGATTGAACACTGAAGCTTTCTTT. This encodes CASSLEGGLNTEAFF.

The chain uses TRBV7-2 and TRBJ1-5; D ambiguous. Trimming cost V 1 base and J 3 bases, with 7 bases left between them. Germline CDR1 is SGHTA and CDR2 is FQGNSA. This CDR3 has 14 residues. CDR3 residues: CASSLEEANQPQHF. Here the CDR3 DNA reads TGTGCCAGCAGCTTAGAGGAGGCCAATCAGCCCCAGCATTTT.

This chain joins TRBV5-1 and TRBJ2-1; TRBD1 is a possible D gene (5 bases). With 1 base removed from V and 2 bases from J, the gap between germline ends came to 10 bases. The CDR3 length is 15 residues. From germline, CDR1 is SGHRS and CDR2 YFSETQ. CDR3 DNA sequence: TGCGCCAGCAGCTTGTGGGGCCGACCCTACAATGAGCAGTTCTTC. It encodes CASSLWGRPYNEQFF.

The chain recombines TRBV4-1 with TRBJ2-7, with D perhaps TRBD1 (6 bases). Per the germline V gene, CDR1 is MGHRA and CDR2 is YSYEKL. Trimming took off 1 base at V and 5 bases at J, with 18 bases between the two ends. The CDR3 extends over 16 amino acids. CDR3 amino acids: CASSQVGSDRRHEQYF. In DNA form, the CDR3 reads TGCGCCAGCAGCCAAGTGGGGTCTGACAGGAGGCACGAGCAGTACTTC.

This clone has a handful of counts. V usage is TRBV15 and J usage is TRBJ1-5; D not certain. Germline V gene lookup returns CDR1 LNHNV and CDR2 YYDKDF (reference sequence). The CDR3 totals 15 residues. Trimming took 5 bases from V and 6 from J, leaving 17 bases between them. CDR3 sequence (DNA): TGTGCCACCAGCTTCCAGACCGCCCGGGGTCAGCCCCAGCATTTT. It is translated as CATSFQTARGQPQHF.

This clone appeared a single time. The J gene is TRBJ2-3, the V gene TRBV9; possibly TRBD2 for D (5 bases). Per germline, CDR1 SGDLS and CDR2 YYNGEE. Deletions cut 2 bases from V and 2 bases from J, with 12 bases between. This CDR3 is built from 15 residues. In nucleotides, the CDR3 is TGTGCCAGCAGCGTGGCGGGTCGGACCACAGATACGCAGTATTTT. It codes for CASSVAGRTTDTQYF.

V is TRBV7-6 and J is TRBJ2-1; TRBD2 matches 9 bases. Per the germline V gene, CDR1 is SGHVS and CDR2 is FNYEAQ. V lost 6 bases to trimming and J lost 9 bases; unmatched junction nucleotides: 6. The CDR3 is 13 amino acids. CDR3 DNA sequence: TGTGCCAGCAGGCCGCGGGAGGGCCTTGAGCAGTTCTTC. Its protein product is CASRPREGLEQFF.

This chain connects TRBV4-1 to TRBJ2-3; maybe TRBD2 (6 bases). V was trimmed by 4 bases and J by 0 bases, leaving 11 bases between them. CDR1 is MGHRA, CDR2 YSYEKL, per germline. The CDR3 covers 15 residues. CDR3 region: CASSPAGTSTDTQYF. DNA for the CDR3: TGCGCCAGCAGCCCGGCGGGGACTAGCACAGATACGCAGTATTTT.

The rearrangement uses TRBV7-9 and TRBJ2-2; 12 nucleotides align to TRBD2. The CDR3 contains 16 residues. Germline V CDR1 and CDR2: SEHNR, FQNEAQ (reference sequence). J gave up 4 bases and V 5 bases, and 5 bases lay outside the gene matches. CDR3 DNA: TGTGCCAGCAGCCCCTCTAGCGGGGGGGCCACCGGGGAGCTGTTTTTT. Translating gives CASSPSSGGATGELFF.

The CDR3 region is CAWSAGRSYEQYF. The CDR3, as DNA: TGTGCCTGGAGTGCAGGCCGCTCCTACGAGCAGTACTTC. V usage is TRBV30 and J usage is TRBJ2-7; D ambiguous. V lost 1 base to trimming and J lost 0 bases, with 7 bases between them. The CDR3 consists of 13 residues. Germline CDR1 reads GTSNPN; CDR2 reads SVGIG (reference sequence). The variable domain in full, completed from reference TRBV30 and TRBJ2-7, reads SQTIHQWPATLVQPVGSPLSLECTVEGTSNPNLYWYRQAAGRGLQLLFYSVGIGQISSEVPQNLSASRPQDRQFILSSKKLLLSDSGFYLCAWSAGRSYEQYFGPGTRLTVT.